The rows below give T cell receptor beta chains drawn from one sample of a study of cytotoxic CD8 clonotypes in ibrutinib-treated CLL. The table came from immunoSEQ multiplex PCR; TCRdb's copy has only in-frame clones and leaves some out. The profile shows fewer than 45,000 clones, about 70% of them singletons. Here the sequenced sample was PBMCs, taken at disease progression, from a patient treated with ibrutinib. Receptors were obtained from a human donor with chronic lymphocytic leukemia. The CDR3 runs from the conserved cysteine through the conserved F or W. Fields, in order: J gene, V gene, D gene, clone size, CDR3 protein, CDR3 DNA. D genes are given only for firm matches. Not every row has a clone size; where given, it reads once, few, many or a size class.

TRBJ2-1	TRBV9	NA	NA	CASSVTSYNEQFF	TGTGCCAGCAGCGTGACTAGCTACAATGAGCAGTTCTTC
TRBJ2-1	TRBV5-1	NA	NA	CASSRAGDIEQFF	TGCGCCAGTAGCCGGGCAGGGGATATTGAGCAGTTCTTC
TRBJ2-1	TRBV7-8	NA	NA	CASSLIGSSYNEQFF	TGTGCCAGCAGCCTAATCGGGAGTTCCTACAATGAGCAGTTCTTC
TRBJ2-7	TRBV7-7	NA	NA	CASSPDPSSYEQYF	TGTGCTAGCAGCCCCGACCCGAGCTCCTACGAGCAGTACTTC
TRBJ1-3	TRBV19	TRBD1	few	CASREPTGHSGNTIYF	TGTGCCAGTAGAGAACCGACAGGGCACTCTGGAAACACCATATATTTT
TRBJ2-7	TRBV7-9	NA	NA	CASSPGQGRSYEQYF	TGTGCCAGCAGCCCGGGGCAGGGTCGCTCCTACGAGCAGTACTTC
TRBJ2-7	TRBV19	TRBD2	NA	CASLPPAGLAAEQYF	TGTGCCAGCCTACCGCCGGCCGGACTAGCGGCCGAGCAGTACTTC
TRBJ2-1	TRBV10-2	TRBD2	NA	CASSGTSGKGGEQFF	TGCGCCAGCAGTGGGACTAGCGGGAAGGGCGGTGAGCAGTTCTTC
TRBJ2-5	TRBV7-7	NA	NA	CASSLNSQETQYF	TGTGCTAGCAGCTTAAACAGTCAAGAGACCCAGTACTTC
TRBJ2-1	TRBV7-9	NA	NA	CASANGPFQFF	TGTGCCAGCGCCAATGGGCCGTTCCAGTTCTTC
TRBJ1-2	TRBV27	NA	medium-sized	CASSPSGGYYGYTF	TGTGCCAGCAGTCCCTCGGGGGGATACTATGGCTACACCTTC
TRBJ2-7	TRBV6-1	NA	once	CASSLGKYEQYF	TGTGCCAGCAGTCTGGGAAAATACGAGCAGTACTTC
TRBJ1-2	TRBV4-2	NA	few	CASSQGNTNYGYTF	TGTGCCAGCAGCCAAGGCAACACCAACTATGGCTACACCTTC
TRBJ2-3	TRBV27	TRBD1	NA	CASSLSGTESNTQYF	TGTGCCAGCAGTTTATCCGGGACAGAAAGTAATACGCAGTATTTT
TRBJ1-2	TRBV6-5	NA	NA	CASSYAFRYGYTF	TGTGCCAGCAGTTACGCATTCCGCTATGGCTACACCTTC
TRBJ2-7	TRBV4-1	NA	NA	CASSLQAGDSYEQYF	TGCGCCAGCAGCCTTCAAGCAGGGGACTCCTACGAGCAGTACTTC
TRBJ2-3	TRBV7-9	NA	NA	CASSLLAPGLPDTQYF	TGTGCCAGCAGCCTCCTCGCCCCGGGACTTCCAGATACGCAGTATTTT
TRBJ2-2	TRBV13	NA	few	CASSLGIRGTGELFF	TGTGCCAGCAGCTTAGGCATTCGGGGTACCGGGGAGCTGTTTTTT
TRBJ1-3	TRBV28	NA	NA	CASSSGALSGNTIYF	TGTGCCAGCAGTTCCGGGGCGCTCTCTGGAAACACCATATATTTT
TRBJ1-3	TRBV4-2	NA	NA	CASSRNLGLGNTIYF	TGTGCCAGCAGCCGCAACCTGGGGCTGGGAAACACCATATATTTT
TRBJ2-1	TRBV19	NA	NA	CASQPQGPVRHEQFF	TGTGCCAGCCAACCGCAGGGACCCGTTCGCCATGAGCAGTTCTTC
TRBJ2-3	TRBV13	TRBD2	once	CASSSDTRRRGVAGDLDTQYF	TGTGCCAGCAGCTCCGACACGAGAAGGAGGGGAGTAGCGGGAGATTTGGATACGCAGTATTTT
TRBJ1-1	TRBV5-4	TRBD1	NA	CASSLGWTGRGTEAFF	TGTGCCAGCAGCTTGGGCTGGACAGGGAGGGGGACTGAAGCTTTCTTT
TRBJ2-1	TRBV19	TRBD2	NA	CASSMASGRAFYNEQFF	TGTGCCAGTAGTATGGCTAGCGGGAGGGCCTTCTACAATGAGCAGTTCTTC
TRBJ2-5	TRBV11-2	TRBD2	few	CASSLVGGGQETQYF	TGTGCCAGCAGCTTAGTTGGCGGGGGCCAAGAGACCCAGTACTTC
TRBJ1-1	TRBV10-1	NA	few	CASSESRVEKKAFF	TGCGCCAGCAGTGAGTCGAGAGTCGAGAAAAAAGCTTTCTTT
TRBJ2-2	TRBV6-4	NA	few	CASSVQGDTGELFF	TGTGCCAGCAGTGTACAGGGCGACACCGGGGAGCTGTTTTTT
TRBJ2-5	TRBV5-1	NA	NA	CASSLTETQYF	TGCGCCAGCAGCCTGACGGAGACCCAGTACTTC
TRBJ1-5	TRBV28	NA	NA	CASSFQWNQPQHF	TGTGCCAGCAGTTTTCAATGGAATCAGCCCCAGCATTTT
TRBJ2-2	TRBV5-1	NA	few	CASSSDPRNTGELFF	TGCGCCAGCAGCTCGGATCCTCGTAACACCGGGGAGCTGTTTTTT
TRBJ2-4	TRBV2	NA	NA	CASSAAKNIQYF	TGTGCCAGCAGTGCGGCCAAAAACATTCAGTACTTC
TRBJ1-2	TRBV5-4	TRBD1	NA	CASSTGGYGYTF	TGTGCCAGCAGCACAGGGGGCTATGGCTACACCTTC
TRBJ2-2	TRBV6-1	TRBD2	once	CASSEAPTSGNTGELFF	TGTGCCAGCAGTGAAGCGCCAACTAGCGGTAACACCGGGGAGCTGTTTTTT
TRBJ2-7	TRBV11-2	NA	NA	CASSSTQGRGIEQYF	TGTGCCAGCAGCTCCACCCAGGGTCGGGGGATCGAGCAGTACTTC
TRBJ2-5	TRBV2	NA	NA	CASPRGPGGTQYF	TGTGCCAGCCCTAGAGGGCCAGGAGGGACCCAGTACTTC
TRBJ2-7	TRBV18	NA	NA	CASSPPAGYEQYF	TGTGCCAGCTCACCACCGGCAGGCTACGAGCAGTACTTC
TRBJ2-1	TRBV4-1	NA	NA	CASSLFGVNEQFF	TGCGCCAGCAGCCTCTTTGGCGTCAATGAGCAGTTCTTC
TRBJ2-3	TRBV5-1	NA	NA	CASSLTGEVTDTQYF	TGCGCCAGCAGCTTGACAGGGGAGGTCACAGATACGCAGTATTTT
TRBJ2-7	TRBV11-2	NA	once	CASSLADPYEQYF	TGTGCCAGCAGCTTAGCGGATCCCTACGAGCAGTACTTC
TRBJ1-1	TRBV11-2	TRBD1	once	CASSLGDRGDNTEAFF	TGTGCCAGCAGCTTAGGCGACAGGGGTGATAACACTGAAGCTTTCTTT
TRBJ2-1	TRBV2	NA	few	CASSEFGEQFF	TGTGCCAGCAGTGAGTTTGGGGAGCAGTTCTTC
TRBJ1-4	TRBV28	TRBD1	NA	CASSATGTEAQGGKLFF	TGTGCCAGCAGTGCTACCGGGACAGAGGCTCAGGGGGGAAAACTGTTTTTT
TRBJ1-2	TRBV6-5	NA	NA	CASSYSNLGHGGYTF	TGTGCCAGCAGTTACTCGAATCTAGGTCACGGAGGGTACACCTTC
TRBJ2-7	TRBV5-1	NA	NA	CASRLTGTTYEQYF	TGCGCCAGCAGGCTGACCGGGACAACATACGAGCAGTACTTC
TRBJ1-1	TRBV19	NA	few	CASRGTPDLNTEAFF	TGTGCCAGTAGGGGGACTCCAGATCTGAACACTGAAGCTTTCTTT
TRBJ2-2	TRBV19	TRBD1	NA	CASSPRGQGDTGELFF	TGTGCCAGTAGTCCCCGGGGACAGGGAGACACCGGGGAGCTGTTTTTT
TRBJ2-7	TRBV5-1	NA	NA	CASRRPGTGPYEQYF	TGCGCCAGCAGGCGACCCGGGACGGGCCCCTACGAGCAGTACTTC
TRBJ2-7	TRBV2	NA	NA	CASSEGVSIDSYEQYF	TGTGCCAGCAGTGAAGGGGTGTCAATTGACTCCTACGAGCAGTACTTC
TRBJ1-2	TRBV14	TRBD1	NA	CASSSQGALGYTF	TGTGCCAGCAGCTCTCAGGGGGCACTTGGCTACACCTTC
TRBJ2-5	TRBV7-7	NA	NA	CASSLEYSVHGETQYF	TGTGCTAGCAGCTTAGAATACAGCGTTCACGGAGAGACCCAGTACTTC
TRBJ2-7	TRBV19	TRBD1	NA	CASSTTGAHEQYF	TGTGCCAGTAGTACTACAGGGGCCCACGAGCAGTACTTC
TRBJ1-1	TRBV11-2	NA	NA	CASSFGRENTEAFF	TGTGCCAGCAGCTTTGGCAGAGAGAACACTGAAGCTTTCTTT
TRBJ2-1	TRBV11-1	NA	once	CASSPSVAELQFF	TGTGCCAGCAGCCCCTCAGTAGCGGAACTTCAGTTCTTC